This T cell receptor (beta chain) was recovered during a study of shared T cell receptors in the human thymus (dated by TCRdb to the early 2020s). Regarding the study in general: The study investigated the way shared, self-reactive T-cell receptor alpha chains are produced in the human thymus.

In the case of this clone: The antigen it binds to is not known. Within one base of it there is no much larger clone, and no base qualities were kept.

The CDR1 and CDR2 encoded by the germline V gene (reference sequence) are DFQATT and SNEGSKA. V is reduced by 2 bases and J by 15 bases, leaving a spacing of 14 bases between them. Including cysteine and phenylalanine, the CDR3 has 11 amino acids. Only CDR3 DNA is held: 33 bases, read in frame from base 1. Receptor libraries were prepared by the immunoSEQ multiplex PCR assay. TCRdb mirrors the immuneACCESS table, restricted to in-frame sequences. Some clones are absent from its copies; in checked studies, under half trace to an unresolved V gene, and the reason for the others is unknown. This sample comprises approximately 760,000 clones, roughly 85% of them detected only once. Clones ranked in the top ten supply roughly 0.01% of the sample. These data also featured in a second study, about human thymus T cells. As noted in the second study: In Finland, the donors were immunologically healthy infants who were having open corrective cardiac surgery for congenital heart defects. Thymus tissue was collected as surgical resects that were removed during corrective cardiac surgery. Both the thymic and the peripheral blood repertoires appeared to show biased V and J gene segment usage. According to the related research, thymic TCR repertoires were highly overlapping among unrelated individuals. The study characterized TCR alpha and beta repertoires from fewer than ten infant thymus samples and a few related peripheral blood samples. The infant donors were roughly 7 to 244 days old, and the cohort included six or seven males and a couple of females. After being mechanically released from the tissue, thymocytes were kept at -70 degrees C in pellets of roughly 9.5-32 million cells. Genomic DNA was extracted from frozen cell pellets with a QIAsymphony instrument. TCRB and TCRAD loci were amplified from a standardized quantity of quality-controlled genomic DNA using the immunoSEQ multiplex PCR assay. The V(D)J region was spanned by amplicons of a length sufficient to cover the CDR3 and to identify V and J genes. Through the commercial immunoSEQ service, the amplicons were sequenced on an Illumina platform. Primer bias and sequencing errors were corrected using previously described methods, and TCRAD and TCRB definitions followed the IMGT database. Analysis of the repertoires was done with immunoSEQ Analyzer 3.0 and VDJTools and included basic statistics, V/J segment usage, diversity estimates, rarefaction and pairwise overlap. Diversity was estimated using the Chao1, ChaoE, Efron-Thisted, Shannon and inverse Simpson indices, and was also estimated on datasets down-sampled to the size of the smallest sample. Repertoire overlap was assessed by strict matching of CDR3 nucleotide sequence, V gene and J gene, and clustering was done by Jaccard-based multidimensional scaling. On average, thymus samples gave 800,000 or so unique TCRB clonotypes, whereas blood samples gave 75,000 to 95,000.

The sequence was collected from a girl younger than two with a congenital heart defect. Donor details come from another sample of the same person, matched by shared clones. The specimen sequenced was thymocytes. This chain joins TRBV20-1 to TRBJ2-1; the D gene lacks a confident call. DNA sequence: TGCAGTGCTAGAAAGGAGAGTCACCTGTTCTTC. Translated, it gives CSARKESHLFF.